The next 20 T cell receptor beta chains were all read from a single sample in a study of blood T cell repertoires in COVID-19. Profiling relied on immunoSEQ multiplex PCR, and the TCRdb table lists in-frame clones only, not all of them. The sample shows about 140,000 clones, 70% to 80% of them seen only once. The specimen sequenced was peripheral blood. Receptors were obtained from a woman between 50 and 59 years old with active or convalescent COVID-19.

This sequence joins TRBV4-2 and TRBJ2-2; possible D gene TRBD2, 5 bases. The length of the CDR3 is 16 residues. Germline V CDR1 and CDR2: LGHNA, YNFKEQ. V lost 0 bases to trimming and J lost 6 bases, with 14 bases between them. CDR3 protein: CASSQEGRVYAGELFF. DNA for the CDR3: TGTGCCAGCAGCCAAGAAGGGCGGGTTTATGCCGGGGAGCTGTTTTTT.

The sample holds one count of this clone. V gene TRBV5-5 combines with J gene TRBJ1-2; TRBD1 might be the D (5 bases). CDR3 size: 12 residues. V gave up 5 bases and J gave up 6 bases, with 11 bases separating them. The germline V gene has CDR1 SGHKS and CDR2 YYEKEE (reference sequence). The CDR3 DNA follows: TGTGCCAGCAGATCCGGGACTGATGGCTACACCTTC. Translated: CASRSGTDGYTF.

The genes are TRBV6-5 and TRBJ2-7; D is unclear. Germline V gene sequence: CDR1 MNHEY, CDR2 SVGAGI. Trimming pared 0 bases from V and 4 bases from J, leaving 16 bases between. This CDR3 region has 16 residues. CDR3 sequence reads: CASSYSSAGLSYEQYF. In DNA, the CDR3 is TGTGCCAGCAGTTACTCTTCGGCAGGCTTGTCTTACGAGCAGTACTTC.

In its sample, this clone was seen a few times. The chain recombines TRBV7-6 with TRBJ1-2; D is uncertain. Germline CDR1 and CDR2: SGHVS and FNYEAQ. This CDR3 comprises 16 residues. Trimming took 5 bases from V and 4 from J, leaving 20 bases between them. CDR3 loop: CASSLGSSGFSYGYTF. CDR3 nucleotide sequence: TGTGCCAGCAGCCTCGGGTCGTCGGGGTTTAGCTATGGCTACACCTTC.

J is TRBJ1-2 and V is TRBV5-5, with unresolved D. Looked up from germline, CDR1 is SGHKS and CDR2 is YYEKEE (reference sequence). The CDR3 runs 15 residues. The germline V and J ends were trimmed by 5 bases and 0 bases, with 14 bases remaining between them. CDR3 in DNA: TGTGCCAGCAGTTCTGTGGCCACCACTAACTATGGCTACACCTTC. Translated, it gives CASSSVATTNYGYTF.

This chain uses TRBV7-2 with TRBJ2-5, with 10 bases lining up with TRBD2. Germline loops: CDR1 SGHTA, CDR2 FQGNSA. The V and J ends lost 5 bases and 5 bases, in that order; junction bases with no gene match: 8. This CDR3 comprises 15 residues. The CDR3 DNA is TGTGCCAGCAGCCCTAGCGGGAGAATCTACGAGACCCAGTACTTC. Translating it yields CASSPSGRIYETQYF.

The CDR3 bases are TGTGCCAGCAGCCTGCGGCAGGGGGCAAAAGAAGCTTTCTTT. Translating gives CASSLRQGAKEAFF. This rearrangement joins TRBV13 to TRBJ1-1; 8 bases agree with TRBD1. Germline-derived CDR1 and CDR2 are PRHDT and FYEKMQ (reference sequence). The CDR3 is made up of 14 amino acids. V trimming: 5 bases; J trimming: 8 bases; junction bases outside the gene matches: 10.

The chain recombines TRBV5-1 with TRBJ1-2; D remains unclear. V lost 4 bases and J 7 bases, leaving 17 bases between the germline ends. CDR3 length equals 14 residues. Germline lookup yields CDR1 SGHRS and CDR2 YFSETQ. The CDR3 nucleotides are TGCGCCAGCAGCCCTAATTCCCCTGCGGGTGGCTACACCTTC. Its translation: CASSPNSPAGGYTF.

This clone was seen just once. CDR3 residues: CATSEDYGQYF. The CDR3 DNA reads as TGTGCCACATCCGAAGACTACGGGCAGTATTTT. The chain employs TRBV10-3 and TRBJ2-3; possibly TRBD2 for D (5 bases). Germline V gives CDR1 ENHRY, CDR2 SYGVKD. The CDR3 spans 11 residues. V dropped 10 bases and J dropped 11 bases, with 16 bases sitting between them.

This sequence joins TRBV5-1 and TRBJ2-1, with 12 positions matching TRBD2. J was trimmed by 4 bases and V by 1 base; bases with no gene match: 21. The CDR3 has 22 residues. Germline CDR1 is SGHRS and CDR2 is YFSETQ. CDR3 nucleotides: TGCGCCAGCAGCTTGCACAGGGGTCTAGCGGGAGGGCCTACCCCCCTATACAATGAGCAGTTCTTC. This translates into CASSLHRGLAGGPTPLYNEQFF.

CDR3 nucleotides: TGTGCCAGCAGCTTTTCTATCGGAGGCCCCGCCTACGAGCAGTACTTC. Encoded protein: CASSFSIGGPAYEQYF. V gene TRBV5-4 combines with J gene TRBJ2-7, with D tentatively TRBD2 (5 bases). The CDR3 is made up of 16 amino acids. Germline V gives CDR1 SGHNT, CDR2 YYREEE (reference sequence). V lost 2 bases, J lost 2 bases, and 17 bases lay in between.

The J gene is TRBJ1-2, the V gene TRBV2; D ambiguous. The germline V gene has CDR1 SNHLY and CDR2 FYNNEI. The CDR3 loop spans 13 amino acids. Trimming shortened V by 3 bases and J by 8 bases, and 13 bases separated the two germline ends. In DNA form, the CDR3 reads TGTGCCAGCAGTGACGACCAGCGCCGAGGCTACACCTTC. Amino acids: CASSDDQRRGYTF. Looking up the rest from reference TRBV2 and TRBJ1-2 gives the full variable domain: EPEVTQTPSHQVTQMGQEVILRCVPISNHLYFYWYRQILGQKVEFLVSFYNNEISEKSEIFDDQFSVERPDGSNFTLKIRSTKLEDSAMYFCASSDDQRRGYTFGSGTRLTVV.

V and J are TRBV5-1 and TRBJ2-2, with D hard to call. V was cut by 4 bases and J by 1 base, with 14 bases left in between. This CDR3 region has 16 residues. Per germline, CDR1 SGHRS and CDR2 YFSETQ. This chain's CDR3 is CASSIDHGGNTGELFF. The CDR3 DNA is TGCGCCAGCAGCATAGACCACGGCGGGAACACCGGGGAGCTGTTTTTT.

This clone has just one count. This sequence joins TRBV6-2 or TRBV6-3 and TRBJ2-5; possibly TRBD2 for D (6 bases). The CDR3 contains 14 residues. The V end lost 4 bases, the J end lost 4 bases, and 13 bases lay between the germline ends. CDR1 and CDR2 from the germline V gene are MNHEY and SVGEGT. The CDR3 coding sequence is TGTGCCAGCAGTTGGGGGATGCGGGGAGAGACCCAGTACTTC. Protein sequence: CASSWGMRGETQYF.

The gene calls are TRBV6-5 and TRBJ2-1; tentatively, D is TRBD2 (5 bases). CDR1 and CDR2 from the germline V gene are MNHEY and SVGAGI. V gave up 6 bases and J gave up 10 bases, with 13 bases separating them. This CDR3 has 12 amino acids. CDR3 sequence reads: CASSTTSLEQFF. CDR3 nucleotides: TGTGCCAGCAGCACCACTAGTCTCGAGCAGTTCTTC.

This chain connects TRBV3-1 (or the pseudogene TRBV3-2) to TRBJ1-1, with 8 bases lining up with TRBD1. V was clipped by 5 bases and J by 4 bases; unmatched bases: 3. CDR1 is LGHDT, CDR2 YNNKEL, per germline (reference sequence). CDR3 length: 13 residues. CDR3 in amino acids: CASSFDRGTEAFF. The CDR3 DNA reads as TGTGCCAGCAGCTTCGACAGGGGCACTGAAGCTTTCTTT.

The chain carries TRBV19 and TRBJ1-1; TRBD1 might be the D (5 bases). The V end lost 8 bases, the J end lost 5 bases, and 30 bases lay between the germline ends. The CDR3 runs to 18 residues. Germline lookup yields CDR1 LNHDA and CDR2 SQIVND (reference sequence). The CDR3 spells CASHLGRQGPLRETEAFF. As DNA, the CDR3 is TGTGCCAGTCATCTGGGAAGGCAGGGCCCTCTCCGGGAGACTGAAGCTTTCTTT. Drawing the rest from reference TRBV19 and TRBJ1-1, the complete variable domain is DGGITQSPKYLFRKEGQNVTLSCEQNLNHDAMYWYRQDPGQGLRLIYYSQIVNDFQKGDIAEGYSVSREKKESFPLTVTSAQKNPTAFYLCASHLGRQGPLRETEAFFGQGTRLTVV.

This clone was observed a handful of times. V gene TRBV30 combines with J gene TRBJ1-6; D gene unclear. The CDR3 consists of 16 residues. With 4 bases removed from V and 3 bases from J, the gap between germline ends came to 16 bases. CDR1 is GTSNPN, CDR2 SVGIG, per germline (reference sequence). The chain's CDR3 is CAWKVAGFYYNSPLHF. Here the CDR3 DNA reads TGTGCCTGGAAGGTTGCGGGGTTCTACTATAATTCACCCCTCCACTTT.

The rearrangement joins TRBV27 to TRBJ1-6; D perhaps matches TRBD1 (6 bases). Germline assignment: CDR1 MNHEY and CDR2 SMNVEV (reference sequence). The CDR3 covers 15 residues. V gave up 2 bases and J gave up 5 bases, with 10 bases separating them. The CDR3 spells CASSLQGGDNSPLHF. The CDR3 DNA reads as TGTGCCAGCAGTTTACAAGGGGGGGATAATTCACCCCTCCACTTT.

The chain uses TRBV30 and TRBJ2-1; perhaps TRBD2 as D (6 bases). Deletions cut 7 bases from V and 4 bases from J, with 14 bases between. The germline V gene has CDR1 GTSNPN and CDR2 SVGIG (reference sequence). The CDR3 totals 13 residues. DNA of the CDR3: TGTGCCTTCTCTCGGGACTTTTACAATGAGCAGTTCTTC. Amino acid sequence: CAFSRDFYNEQFF.